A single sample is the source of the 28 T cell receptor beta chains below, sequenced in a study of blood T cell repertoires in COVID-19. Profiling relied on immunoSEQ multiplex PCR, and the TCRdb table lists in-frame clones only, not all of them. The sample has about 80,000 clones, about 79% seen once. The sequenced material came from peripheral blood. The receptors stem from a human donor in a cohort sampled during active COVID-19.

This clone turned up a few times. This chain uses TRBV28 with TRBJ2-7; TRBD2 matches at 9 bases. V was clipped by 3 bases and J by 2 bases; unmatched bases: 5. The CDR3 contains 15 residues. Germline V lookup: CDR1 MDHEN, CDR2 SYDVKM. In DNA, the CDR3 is TGTGCCAGCAGTTTCGAGACTAGCGGACCCTACGAGCAGTACTTC. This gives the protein CASSFETSGPYEQYF.

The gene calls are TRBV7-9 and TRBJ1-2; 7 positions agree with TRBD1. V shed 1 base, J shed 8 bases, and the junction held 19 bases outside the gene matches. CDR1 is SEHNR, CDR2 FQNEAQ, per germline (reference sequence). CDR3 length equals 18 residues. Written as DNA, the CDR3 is TGTGCCAGCAGCTTAGACGGCGGATCGAGGGGGCTAAAGGAAGGCTACACCTTC. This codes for CASSLDGGSRGLKEGYTF.

The chain's CDR3 is CASSATSGPDTDTQYF. The CDR3 region has the DNA TGTGCCAGCAGCGCCACTAGCGGCCCGGACACAGATACGCAGTATTTT. The chain uses TRBV9 and TRBJ2-3, with TRBD2 matching over 8 bases. V was pared by 3 bases and J by 2 bases, with 8 bases of the junction left unmatched. The CDR3 runs 16 residues. Per the germline V gene, CDR1 is SGDLS and CDR2 is YYNGEE.

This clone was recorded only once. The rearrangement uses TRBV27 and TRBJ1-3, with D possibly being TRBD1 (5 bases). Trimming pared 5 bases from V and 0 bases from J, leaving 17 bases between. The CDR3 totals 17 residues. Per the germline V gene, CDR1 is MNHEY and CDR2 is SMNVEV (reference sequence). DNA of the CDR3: TGTGCCAGCAGTCCGGTACAGGTCCCCCTCTCTGGAAACACCATATATTTT. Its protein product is CASSPVQVPLSGNTIYF.

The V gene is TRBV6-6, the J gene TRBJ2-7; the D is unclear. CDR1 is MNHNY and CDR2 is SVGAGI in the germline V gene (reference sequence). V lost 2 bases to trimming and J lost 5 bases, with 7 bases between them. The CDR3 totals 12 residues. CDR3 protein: CASSYTYHEQYF. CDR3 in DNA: TGTGCCAGCAGTTACACCTACCACGAGCAGTACTTC.

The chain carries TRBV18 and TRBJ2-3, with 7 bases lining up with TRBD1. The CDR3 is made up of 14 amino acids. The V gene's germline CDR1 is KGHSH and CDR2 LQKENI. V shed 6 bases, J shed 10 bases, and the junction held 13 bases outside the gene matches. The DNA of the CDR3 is TGTGCCAGCTCCTTCGGACAGGATGGTAGGGCGCAGTATTTT. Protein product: CASSFGQDGRAQYF.

The CDR3 reads CATSESGQGVTEAFF. CDR3 sequence (DNA): TGTGCCACCAGTGAATCCGGACAGGGGGTCACTGAAGCTTTCTTT. The V call is TRBV24-1, the J call TRBJ1-1, with 10 bases lining up with TRBD1. Losses at the gene ends were 4 bases for V and 4 bases for J; bases not matched to a gene: 5. The CDR3 has 15 residues. CDR1 and CDR2 from the germline V gene are KGHDR and SFDVKD.

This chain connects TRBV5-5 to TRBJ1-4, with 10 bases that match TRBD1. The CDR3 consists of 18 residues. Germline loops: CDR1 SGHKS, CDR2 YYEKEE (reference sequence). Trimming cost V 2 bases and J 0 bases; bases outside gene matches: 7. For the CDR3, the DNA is TGTGCCAGCAGCTTCGCCTACGGACAGGGGGCAACTAATGAAAAACTGTTTTTT. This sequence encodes CASSFAYGQGATNEKLFF.

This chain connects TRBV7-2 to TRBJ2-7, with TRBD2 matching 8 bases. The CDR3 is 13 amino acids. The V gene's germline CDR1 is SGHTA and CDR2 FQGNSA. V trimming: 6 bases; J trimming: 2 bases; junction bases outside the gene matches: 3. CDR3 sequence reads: CASRHGGAYEQYF. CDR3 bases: TGTGCCAGCAGACACGGGGGGGCCTACGAGCAGTACTTC. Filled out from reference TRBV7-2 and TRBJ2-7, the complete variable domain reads GAGVSQSPSNKVTEKGKDVELRCDPISGHTALYWYRQSLGQGLEFLIYFQGNSAPDKSGLPSDRFSAERTGGSVSTLTIQRTQQEDSAVYLCASRHGGAYEQYFGPGTRLTVT.

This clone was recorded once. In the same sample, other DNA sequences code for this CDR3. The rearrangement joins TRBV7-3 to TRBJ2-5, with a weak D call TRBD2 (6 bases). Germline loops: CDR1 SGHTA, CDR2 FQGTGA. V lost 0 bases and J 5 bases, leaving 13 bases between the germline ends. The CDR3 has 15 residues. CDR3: CASSLTEGLQETQYF. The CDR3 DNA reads TGTGCCAGCAGCTTAACGGAGGGATTACAGGAGACCCAGTACTTC.

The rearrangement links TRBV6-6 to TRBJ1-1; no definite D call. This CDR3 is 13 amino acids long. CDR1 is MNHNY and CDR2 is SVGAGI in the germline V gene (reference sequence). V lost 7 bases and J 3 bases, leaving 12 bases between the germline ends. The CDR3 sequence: CASKREGYTEAFF. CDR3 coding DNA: TGTGCCAGCAAGAGGGAAGGGTACACTGAAGCTTTCTTT.

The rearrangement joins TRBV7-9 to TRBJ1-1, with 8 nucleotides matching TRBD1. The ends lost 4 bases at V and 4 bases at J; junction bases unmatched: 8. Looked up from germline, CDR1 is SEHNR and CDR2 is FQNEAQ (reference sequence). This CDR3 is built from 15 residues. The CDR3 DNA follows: TGTGCCAGCAGCTCGTCATCCGACAGGGGCACTGAAGCTTTCTTT. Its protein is CASSSSSDRGTEAFF.

The DNA of the CDR3 is TGCGCCAGCAGCTTGGATCCTAGCGAATCCTACAATGAGCAGTTCTTC. Its protein is CASSLDPSESYNEQFF. The chain recombines TRBV5-1 with TRBJ2-1; perhaps TRBD2 as D (6 bases). The CDR3 extends over 16 amino acids. The germline V gene has CDR1 SGHRS and CDR2 YFSETQ. With 0 bases removed from V and 1 base from J, the gap between germline ends came to 11 bases.

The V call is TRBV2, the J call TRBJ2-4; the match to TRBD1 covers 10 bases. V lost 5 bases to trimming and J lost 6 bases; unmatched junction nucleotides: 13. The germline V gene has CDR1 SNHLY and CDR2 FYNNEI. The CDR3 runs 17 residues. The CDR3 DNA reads TGTGCCAGCAGTTCCCCCCGGACAGGGGGAGTGGTAAACATTCAGTACTTC. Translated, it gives CASSSPRTGGVVNIQYF. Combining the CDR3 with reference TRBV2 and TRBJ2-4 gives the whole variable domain EPEVTQTPSHQVTQMGQEVILRCVPISNHLYFYWYRQILGQKVEFLVSFYNNEISEKSEIFDDQFSVERPDGSNFTLKIRSTKLEDSAMYFCASSSPRTGGVVNIQYFGAGTRLSVL.

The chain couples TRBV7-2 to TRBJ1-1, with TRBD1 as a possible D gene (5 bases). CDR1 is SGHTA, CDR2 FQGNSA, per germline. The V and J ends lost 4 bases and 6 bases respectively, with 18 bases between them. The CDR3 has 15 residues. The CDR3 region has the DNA TGTGCCAGCAGCTCCCCTCAGGGTTTTAATCCTGAAGCTTTCTTT. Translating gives CASSSPQGFNPEAFF.

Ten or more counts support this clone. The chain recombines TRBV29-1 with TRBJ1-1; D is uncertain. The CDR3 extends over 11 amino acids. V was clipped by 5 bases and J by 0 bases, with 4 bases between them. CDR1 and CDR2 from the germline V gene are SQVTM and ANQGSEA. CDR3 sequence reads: CSVPMNTEAFF. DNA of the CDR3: TGCAGCGTTCCCATGAACACTGAAGCTTTCTTT.

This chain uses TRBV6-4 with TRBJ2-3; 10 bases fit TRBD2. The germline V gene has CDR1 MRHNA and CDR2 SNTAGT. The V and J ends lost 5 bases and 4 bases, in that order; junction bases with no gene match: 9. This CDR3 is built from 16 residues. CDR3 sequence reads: CASSPGGSGGPDTQYF. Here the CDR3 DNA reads TGTGCCAGCAGTCCCGGTGGTAGCGGGGGGCCAGATACGCAGTATTTT.

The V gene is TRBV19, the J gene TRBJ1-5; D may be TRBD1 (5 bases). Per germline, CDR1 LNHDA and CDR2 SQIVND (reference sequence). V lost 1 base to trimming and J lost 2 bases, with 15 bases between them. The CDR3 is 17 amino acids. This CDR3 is CASSIVLGREGNQPQHF. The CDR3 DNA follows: TGTGCCAGTAGTATAGTGTTGGGCAGGGAGGGCAATCAGCCCCAGCATTTT.

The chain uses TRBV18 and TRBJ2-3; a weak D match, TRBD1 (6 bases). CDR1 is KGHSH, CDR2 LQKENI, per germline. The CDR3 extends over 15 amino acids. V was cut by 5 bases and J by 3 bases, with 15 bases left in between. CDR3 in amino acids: CASSSYREPTDTQYF. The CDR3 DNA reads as TGTGCCAGCTCATCATACAGGGAACCTACAGATACGCAGTATTTT.

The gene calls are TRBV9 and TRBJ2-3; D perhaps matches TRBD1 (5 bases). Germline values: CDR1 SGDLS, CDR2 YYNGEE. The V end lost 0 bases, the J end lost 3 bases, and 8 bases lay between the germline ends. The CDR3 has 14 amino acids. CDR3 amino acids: CASSVEPGTDTQYF. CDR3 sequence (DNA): TGTGCCAGCAGCGTAGAACCAGGGACAGATACGCAGTATTTT. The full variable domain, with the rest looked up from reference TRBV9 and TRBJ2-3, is DSGVTQTPKHLITATGQRVTLRCSPRSGDLSVYWYQQSLDQGLQFLIQYYNGEERAKGNILERFSAQQFPDLHSELNLSSLELGDSALYFCASSVEPGTDTQYFGPGTRLTVL.

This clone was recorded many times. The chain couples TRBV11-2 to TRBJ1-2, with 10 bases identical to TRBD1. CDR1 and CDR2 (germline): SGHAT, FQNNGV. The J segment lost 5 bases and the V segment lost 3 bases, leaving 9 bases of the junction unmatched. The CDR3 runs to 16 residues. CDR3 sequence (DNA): TGTGCCAGCAGCTTGTGGACAGGGGGAACTAGTTATGGCTACACCTTC. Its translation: CASSLWTGGTSYGYTF. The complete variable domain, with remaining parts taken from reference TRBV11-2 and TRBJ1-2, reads EAGVAQSPRYKIIEKRQSVAFWCNPISGHATLYWYQQILGQGPKLLIQFQNNGVVDDSQLPKDRFSAERLKGVDSTLKIQPAKLEDSAVYLCASSLWTGGTSYGYTFGSGTRLTVV.

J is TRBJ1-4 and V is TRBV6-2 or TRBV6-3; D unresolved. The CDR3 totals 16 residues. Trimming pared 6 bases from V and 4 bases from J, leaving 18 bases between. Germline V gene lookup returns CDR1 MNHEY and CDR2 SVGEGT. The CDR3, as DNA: TGTGCCAGCAGCCCGGAGACGGCCTATCTTAATGAAAAACTGTTTTTT. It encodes CASSPETAYLNEKLFF.

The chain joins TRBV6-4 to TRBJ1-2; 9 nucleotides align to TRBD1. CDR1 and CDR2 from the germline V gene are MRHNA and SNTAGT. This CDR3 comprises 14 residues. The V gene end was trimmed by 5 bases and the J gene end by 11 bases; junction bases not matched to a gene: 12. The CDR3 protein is CASSPTGTGIFYTF. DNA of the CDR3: TGTGCCAGCAGTCCTACCGGGACAGGGATCTTTTACACCTTC.

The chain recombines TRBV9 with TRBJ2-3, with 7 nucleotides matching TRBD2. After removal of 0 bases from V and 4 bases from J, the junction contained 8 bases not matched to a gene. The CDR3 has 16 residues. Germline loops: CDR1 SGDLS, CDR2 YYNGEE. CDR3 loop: CASSVVGGRRADTQYF. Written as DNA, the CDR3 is TGTGCCAGCAGCGTAGTAGGCGGGAGAAGGGCAGATACGCAGTATTTT.

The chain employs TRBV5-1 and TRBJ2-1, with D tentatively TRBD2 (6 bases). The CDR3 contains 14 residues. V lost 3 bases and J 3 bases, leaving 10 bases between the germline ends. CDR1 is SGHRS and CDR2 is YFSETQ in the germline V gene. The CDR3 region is CASSSVGGYNEQFF. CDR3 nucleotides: TGCGCCAGCAGCTCTGTGGGGGGCTACAATGAGCAGTTCTTC. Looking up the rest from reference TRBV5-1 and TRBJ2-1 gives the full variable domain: KAGVTQTPRYLIKTRGQQVTLSCSPISGHRSVSWYQQTPGQGLQFLFEYFSETQRNKGNFPGRFSGRQFSNSRSEMNVSTLELGDSALYLCASSSVGGYNEQFFGPGTRLTVL.

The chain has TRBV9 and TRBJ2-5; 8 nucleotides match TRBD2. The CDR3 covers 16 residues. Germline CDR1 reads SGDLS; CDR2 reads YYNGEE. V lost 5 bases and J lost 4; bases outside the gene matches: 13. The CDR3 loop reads CASSRLLVGGAETQYF. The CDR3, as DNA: TGTGCCAGCAGTCGCTTGTTGGTCGGGGGGGCAGAGACCCAGTACTTC.

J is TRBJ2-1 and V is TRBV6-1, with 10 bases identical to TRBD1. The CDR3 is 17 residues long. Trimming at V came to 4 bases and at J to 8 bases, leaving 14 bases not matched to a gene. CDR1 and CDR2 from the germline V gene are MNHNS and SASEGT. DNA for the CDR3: TGTGCCAGCAGTGCCACCGGGACAGGGGCGGTGGTGTATGAGCAGTTCTTC. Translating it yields CASSATGTGAVVYEQFF.

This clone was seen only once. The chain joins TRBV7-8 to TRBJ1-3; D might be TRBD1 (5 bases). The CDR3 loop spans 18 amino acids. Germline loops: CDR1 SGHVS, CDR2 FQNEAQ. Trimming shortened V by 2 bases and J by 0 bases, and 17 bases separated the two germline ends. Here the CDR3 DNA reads TGTGCCAGCAGCTTATCATCTGGGCAGGGACTCTCTGGAAACACCATATATTTT. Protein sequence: CASSLSSGQGLSGNTIYF.